One sample yielded the 21 T cell receptor beta chains listed below, sequenced in a study of Ad26.COV2.S vaccination and SARS-CoV-2 variants. Treatment specified: roughly 18 received Ad26.COV2.S at low or high dose, single or two shots; roughly 5 received placebo; per-sample allocation not given. Each sample was drawn 63 days after the first injection (of vaccine or placebo). Profiled with immunoSEQ multiplex PCR; TCRdb holds only in-frame clones, not every one. In the table there are about 440,000 clones, about 90% of which are singletons. The sample consisted of peripheral blood, taken in a trial of Ad26.COV2.S vaccine versus placebo. These receptors were obtained from a person aged 18-60 years who received the Ad26.COV2.S COVID-19 vaccine or a placebo.

This clone was detected ten times or more. V usage is TRBV6-2 or TRBV6-3 and J usage is TRBJ2-7; 8 nucleotides agree with TRBD2. Germline trimming cut 2 bases from V and 4 bases from J; bases unmatched to any gene: 4. The CDR3 covers 14 residues. The germline V gene has CDR1 MNHEY and CDR2 SVGEGT. The CDR3 coding sequence is TGTGCCAGCAGTTACGAAACGGGGGGGTACGAGCAGTACTTC. Translating it yields CASSYETGGYEQYF.

This sequence joins TRBV6-2 or TRBV6-3 and TRBJ2-7; 11 bases match TRBD2. The CDR3 runs to 14 residues. After removal of 5 bases from V and 2 bases from J, the junction contained 2 bases not matched to a gene. Germline V lookup: CDR1 MNHEY, CDR2 SVGEGT. The CDR3 nucleotides are TGTGCCAGCAGTCTAGCGGGAGGCCCCTACGAGCAGTACTTC. Protein: CASSLAGGPYEQYF.

The rearrangement links TRBV15 to TRBJ2-3; no clear D. Trimming took 6 bases from V and 0 from J, leaving 10 bases between them. Per germline, CDR1 LNHNV and CDR2 YYDKDF (reference sequence). The CDR3 is made up of 14 amino acids. CDR3 sequence reads: CATSVAFSTDTQYF. DNA of the CDR3: TGTGCCACCAGTGTGGCATTTAGCACAGATACGCAGTATTTT.

The rearrangement links TRBV4-1 to TRBJ1-2; D call uncertain. CDR1 is MGHRA and CDR2 is YSYEKL in the germline V gene. The ends were cut back, 4 bases at V and 6 bases at J, with 15 bases in the middle. The CDR3 extends over 14 amino acids. This CDR3 reads CASSLPWLGHGYTF. CDR3 sequence (DNA): TGCGCCAGCAGCCTCCCTTGGTTGGGCCATGGCTACACCTTC.

The chain joins TRBV7-8 to TRBJ1-1; perhaps TRBD1 as D (6 bases). The CDR3 contains 15 residues. The ends were cut back, 1 base at V and 1 base at J, with 10 bases in the middle. CDR1 SGHVS and CDR2 FQNEAQ come from the germline V gene. CDR3 sequence reads: CASSLVPRGNTEAFF. The DNA of the CDR3 is TGTGCCAGCAGCTTAGTTCCCAGGGGGAACACTGAAGCTTTCTTT.

V is TRBV28 and J is TRBJ2-5; D may be TRBD1 (6 bases). The ends were cut back, 2 bases at V and 5 bases at J, with 12 bases in the middle. The CDR3 consists of 14 residues. Germline V gene lookup returns CDR1 MDHEN and CDR2 SYDVKM. This chain's CDR3 is CASSLVGAEETQYF. The CDR3 nucleotides read TGTGCCAGCAGTTTAGTGGGGGCGGAGGAGACCCAGTACTTC.

The chain uses TRBV4-1 and TRBJ2-7; 7 positions match TRBD2. This CDR3 comprises 15 residues. Losses at the gene ends were 1 base for V and 3 bases for J; bases not matched to a gene: 6. Germline V CDR1 and CDR2: MGHRA, YSYEKL. The CDR3 here is CASSQVESGNYEQYF. The DNA for the CDR3 is TGCGCCAGCAGCCAAGTGGAAAGCGGGAACTACGAGCAGTACTTC.

The chain links TRBV15 to TRBJ2-5, with TRBD2 identical over 11 bases. Germline values: CDR1 LNHNV, CDR2 YYDKDF (reference sequence). V lost 3 bases, J lost 2 bases, and 14 bases stayed unmatched. This CDR3 region has 19 residues. The CDR3 sequence is CATSRDLIAGGSRQETQYF. The CDR3 region has the DNA TGTGCCACCAGCAGGGACTTAATAGCGGGAGGGTCTAGACAAGAGACCCAGTACTTC.

The V and J genes are TRBV2 and TRBJ2-7, with 8 nucleotides matching TRBD2. J was trimmed by 6 bases and V by 7 bases; bases with no gene match: 11. This CDR3 is built from 14 residues. Per the germline V gene, CDR1 is SNHLY and CDR2 is FYNNEI. CDR3 residues: CASKEREGRSEQYF. In DNA form, the CDR3 reads TGTGCCAGCAAAGAACGGGAGGGCCGCTCCGAGCAGTACTTC.

This clone occurred once. The V gene is TRBV5-4, the J gene TRBJ2-7; 7 positions agree with TRBD1. Germline V gene lookup returns CDR1 SGHNT and CDR2 YYREEE (reference sequence). After removal of 4 bases from V and 0 bases from J, the junction contained 7 bases not matched to a gene. The CDR3 loop spans 15 amino acids. The CDR3 DNA sequence: TGTGCCAGCAGCCCAGGGGGTGTACACTCCTACGAGCAGTACTTC. The encoded protein is CASSPGGVHSYEQYF.

The rearrangement links TRBV19 to TRBJ2-3, with 7 bases identical to TRBD2. Trimming at V came to 3 bases and at J to 3 bases, leaving 6 bases not matched to a gene. Germline V gives CDR1 LNHDA, CDR2 SQIVND (reference sequence). This CDR3 region has 15 residues. CDR3 DNA: TGTGCCAGTAGTATTGGCGGGAGAGTAACAGATACGCAGTATTTT. This sequence encodes CASSIGGRVTDTQYF. Supplemented by reference TRBV19 and TRBJ2-3, the full variable domain reads DGGITQSPKYLFRKEGQNVTLSCEQNLNHDAMYWYRQDPGQGLRLIYYSQIVNDFQKGDIAEGYSVSREKKESFPLTVTSAQKNPTAFYLCASSIGGRVTDTQYFGPGTRLTVL.

The chain is built from TRBV18 and TRBJ1-1; the D gene is possibly TRBD1 (5 bases). This CDR3 has 14 amino acids. The germline gives CDR1 KGHSH, CDR2 LQKENI. V lost 0 bases to trimming and J lost 10 bases, with 15 bases between them. The CDR3 here is CASSPPGSKGVAFF. The CDR3 DNA reads as TGTGCCAGCTCACCACCGGGGAGCAAAGGGGTAGCTTTCTTT.

This chain links TRBV27 with TRBJ2-7, with 7 positions matching TRBD1. J lost 5 bases, V lost 5 bases, and 6 bases had no gene match. The V gene's germline CDR1 is MNHEY and CDR2 SMNVEV (reference sequence). The CDR3 totals 13 residues. The CDR3 is CASSLDRVHEQYF. CDR3 nucleotides: TGTGCCAGCAGTCTCGACAGGGTCCACGAGCAGTACTTC.

This sequence joins TRBV30 and TRBJ2-7; possible D gene TRBD2, 6 bases. Germline-derived CDR1 and CDR2 are GTSNPN and SVGIG (reference sequence). Between the trimmed V and J ends, which lost 2 bases and 6 bases, there was a span of 23 bases. The length of the CDR3 is 16 residues. The CDR3 spells CAWSKQAGWTTGEQYF. The CDR3 DNA reads as TGTGCCTGGAGTAAACAGGCAGGGTGGACTACGGGCGAGCAGTACTTC.

The chain combines TRBV28 with TRBJ2-7; 9 bases agree with TRBD2. Germline CDR1 and CDR2: MDHEN and SYDVKM. Trimming removed 3 bases from V and 3 bases from J; junction bases left unmatched: 6. This CDR3 region has 15 residues. CDR3 in DNA: TGTGCCAGCAGTTTTCCTAGCGGGAATCGCTACGAGCAGTACTTC. Residues: CASSFPSGNRYEQYF.

The CDR3 DNA sequence: TGTGCCAGCAGTTTGGGACAGTACAATGAGCAGTTCTTC. Translation: CASSLGQYNEQFF. The chain links TRBV2 to TRBJ2-1; 7 positions agree with TRBD1. This CDR3 contains 13 residues. Trimming removed 5 bases from V and 4 bases from J; junction bases left unmatched: 2. From germline, CDR1 is SNHLY and CDR2 FYNNEI.

J is TRBJ1-1 and V is TRBV9; D is unclear. The germline gives CDR1 SGDLS, CDR2 YYNGEE. V shed 0 bases and J shed 4 bases, with 7 bases lying between them. The CDR3 extends over 13 amino acids. The CDR3 region has the DNA TGTGCCAGCAGCGTAGAGGTCTCCACTGAAGCTTTCTTT. Protein sequence: CASSVEVSTEAFF. Full variable domain (rest looked up from reference TRBV9 and TRBJ1-1): DSGVTQTPKHLITATGQRVTLRCSPRSGDLSVYWYQQSLDQGLQFLIQYYNGEERAKGNILERFSAQQFPDLHSELNLSSLELGDSALYFCASSVEVSTEAFFGQGTRLTVV.

A single count supports this clone. The chain links TRBV5-5 to TRBJ2-5; maybe TRBD2 (5 bases). CDR3 length: 12 amino acids. Germline CDR1 SGHKS, CDR2 YYEKEE (reference sequence). Trimming took 4 bases from V and 6 from J, leaving 10 bases between them. This chain's CDR3 is CASSGRAQTQYF. CDR3 DNA: TGTGCCAGCAGCGGGCGGGCCCAGACCCAGTACTTC. The variable domain in full, completed from reference TRBV5-5 and TRBJ2-5, reads DAGVTQSPTHLIKTRGQQVTLRCSPISGHKSVSWYQQVLGQGPQFIFQYYEKEERGRGNFPDRFSARQFPNYSSELNVNALLLGDSALYLCASSGRAQTQYFGPGTRLLVL.

This clone has just one count. This sequence joins TRBV5-6 and TRBJ1-5; weak D call: TRBD1 (6 bases). The CDR3 contains 14 residues. With 2 bases removed from V and 5 bases from J, the gap between germline ends came to 11 bases. Germline CDR1 SGHDT, CDR2 YYEEEE. DNA of the CDR3: TGTGCCAGCAGCTTTGGGGGCGCGGATCAGCCCCAGCATTTT. As protein: CASSFGGADQPQHF.

CDR3: CASSFSEKLFF. The CDR3 DNA follows: TGTGCCAGCAGTTTTTCGGAAAAACTGTTTTTT. V is TRBV28 and J is TRBJ1-4; D remains ambiguous. Germline V gene lookup returns CDR1 MDHEN and CDR2 SYDVKM. V dropped 3 bases and J dropped 8 bases, with 4 bases sitting between them. The CDR3 has 11 residues.

The CDR3 protein is CASSEDWGPYEQYF. The CDR3 nucleotides read TGTGCCAGCAGTGAAGATTGGGGGCCCTACGAGCAGTACTTC. The rearrangement uses TRBV6-1 and TRBJ2-7, with a tentative D call TRBD1 (6 bases). The germline CDR1 and CDR2 sequences are MNHNS and SASEGT. This CDR3 has 14 residues. Trimming took off 1 base at V and 2 bases at J, with 9 bases between the two ends.